Listed below are T cell receptor beta chains from one sample, sequenced in a study of blood T cell repertoires in COVID-19. Assay used: immunoSEQ multiplex PCR; TCRdb lists only in-frame clones, some missing. The sample shows about 51,000 clones, 85% to 95% of them seen only once. The sample was peripheral blood. Receptors were obtained from a man aged 50 or older with acute or convalescent COVID-19. The CDR3 runs from the conserved cysteine through the conserved F or W. D genes are given only for firm matches. Expanded clones get a size class; other rows say once, few or many, or leave the size out.

J gene: TRBJ2-2; clone size: -; V gene: TRBV19; D gene: -; CDR3 DNA: TGTGCCAGTACCCCCCCTAGAGGGGGAAACAAGAACACCGGGGAGCTGTTTTTT; CDR3 protein: CASTPPRGGNKNTGELFF
J gene: TRBJ2-2; clone size: once; V gene: TRBV19; D gene: -; CDR3 DNA: TGTGCCAGTAAACCCCCCAGGGCGGACGGGGAGCTGTTTTTT; CDR3 protein: CASKPPRADGELFF
J gene: TRBJ1-3; clone size: -; V gene: TRBV2; D gene: -; CDR3 DNA: TGTGCCAGCAGCAAGGACAGTTCGGTCTCTGGAAACACCATATATTTT; CDR3 protein: CASSKDSSVSGNTIYF
J gene: TRBJ2-7; clone size: -; V gene: TRBV5-1; D gene: TRBD1; CDR3 DNA: TGCGCCAGCAGGTGGGGGCAGGGGGCGAACTACGAGCAGTACTTC; CDR3 protein: CASRWGQGANYEQYF
J gene: TRBJ2-1; clone size: -; V gene: TRBV25-1; D gene: TRBD2; CDR3 DNA: TGTGCCAGCAGCATAGCGGGGGGGCTCGATGAGCAGTTCTTC; CDR3 protein: CASSIAGGLDEQFF
J gene: TRBJ1-2; clone size: -; V gene: TRBV24-1; D gene: -; CDR3 DNA: TGTGCCACCAGTGATAACAGGGAGACAGGTTATGGCTACACCTTC; CDR3 protein: CATSDNRETGYGYTF
J gene: TRBJ2-1; clone size: -; V gene: TRBV7-2; D gene: -; CDR3 DNA: TGTGCCAGCAGCACCCACTCTCGGCGGAACAATGAGCAGTTCTTC; CDR3 protein: CASSTHSRRNNEQFF
J gene: TRBJ2-5; clone size: -; V gene: TRBV5-1; D gene: -; CDR3 DNA: TGCGCCAGCAGCAGGGACAACGAAGAGACCCAGTACTTC; CDR3 protein: CASSRDNEETQYF
J gene: TRBJ2-5; clone size: -; V gene: TRBV18; D gene: -; CDR3 DNA: TGTGCCACTAACACAGGGACCTCGGAGACCCAGTACTTC; CDR3 protein: CATNTGTSETQYF
J gene: TRBJ2-1; clone size: few; V gene: TRBV15; D gene: TRBD2; CDR3 DNA: TGTGCCACCAGCAGAGATGGCTCTAGCGGGGGTGGTAATGAGCAGTTCTTC; CDR3 protein: CATSRDGSSGGGNEQFF
J gene: TRBJ2-1; clone size: -; V gene: TRBV7-6; D gene: -; CDR3 DNA: TGTGCCAGCAGCCCTGGTAGGGGGAATGAGCAGTTCTTC; CDR3 protein: CASSPGRGNEQFF
J gene: TRBJ2-5; clone size: -; V gene: TRBV25-1; D gene: TRBD1; CDR3 DNA: TGTGCCAGCAGTTCCGGGACAGGGTTTCGCCACGGCTTGACCCAGTACTTC; CDR3 protein: CASSSGTGFRHGLTQYF
J gene: TRBJ1-4; clone size: -; V gene: TRBV11-2; D gene: -; CDR3 DNA: TGTGCCAGCAGCCCTTACACAGGAAAACTGTTTTTT; CDR3 protein: CASSPYTGKLFF
J gene: TRBJ1-2; clone size: few; V gene: TRBV6-6; D gene: -; CDR3 DNA: TGTGCCAGCACCCTATTAGAAGAGTATGGCTACACCTTC; CDR3 protein: CASTLLEEYGYTF
J gene: TRBJ2-3; clone size: -; V gene: TRBV7-2; D gene: -; CDR3 DNA: TGTGCCAGCAGCTCTATATGGGCAGAGGGGGGGCTAACAGATACGCAGTATTTT; CDR3 protein: CASSSIWAEGGLTDTQYF
J gene: TRBJ2-7; clone size: -; V gene: TRBV9; D gene: TRBD1; CDR3 DNA: TGTGCCAGCAGCCCGCGCTGGGGACAGCAAGCCTACGAGCAGTACTTC; CDR3 protein: CASSPRWGQQAYEQYF
J gene: TRBJ2-1; clone size: -; V gene: TRBV5-1; D gene: -; CDR3 DNA: TGCGCCAGCAGGGCAGGAAACGGCAATGAGCAGTTCTTC; CDR3 protein: CASRAGNGNEQFF
J gene: TRBJ1-2; clone size: -; V gene: TRBV6-1; D gene: -; CDR3 DNA: TGTGCCAGCAGTGAAGCGCACACCAACTATGGCTACACCTTC; CDR3 protein: CASSEAHTNYGYTF
J gene: TRBJ2-7; clone size: -; V gene: TRBV5-1; D gene: TRBD1; CDR3 DNA: TGCGCCAGCAGCTGGGGACAGGGGAGCTCCTACGAGCAGTACTTC; CDR3 protein: CASSWGQGSSYEQYF
J gene: TRBJ1-1; clone size: -; V gene: TRBV28; D gene: -; CDR3 DNA: TGTGCCAGCAGTTTAGGGGCGTACACTGAAGCTTTCTTT; CDR3 protein: CASSLGAYTEAFF
J gene: TRBJ1-1; clone size: medium-sized; V gene: TRBV3-1/TRBV3-2; D gene: -; CDR3 DNA: TGTGCCAGCAGGGGGGGCACTGAAGCTTTCTTT; CDR3 protein: CASRGGTEAFF
J gene: TRBJ2-5; clone size: -; V gene: TRBV5-1; D gene: -; CDR3 DNA: TGCGCCAGCAGCTTGTTGTCTGGGGCCGGGGAGACCCAGTACTTC; CDR3 protein: CASSLLSGAGETQYF
J gene: TRBJ2-1; clone size: -; V gene: TRBV6-5; D gene: -; CDR3 DNA: TGTGCCAGCAGTTACGCAGACAATGAGCAGTTCTTC; CDR3 protein: CASSYADNEQFF